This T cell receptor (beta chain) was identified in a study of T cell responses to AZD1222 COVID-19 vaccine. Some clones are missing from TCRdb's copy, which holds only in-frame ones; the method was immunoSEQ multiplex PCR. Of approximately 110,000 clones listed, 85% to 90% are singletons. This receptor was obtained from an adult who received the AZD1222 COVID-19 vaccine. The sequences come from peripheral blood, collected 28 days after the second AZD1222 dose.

This CDR3 is CASSSGTAPNYGYTF. As DNA, the CDR3 is TGCGCCAGCAGCTCGGGGACAGCGCCTAACTATGGCTACACCTTC. This sequence joins TRBV5-1 and TRBJ1-2, with 7 bases aligning to TRBD1. The V and J ends lost 3 bases and 0 bases, in that order; junction bases with no gene match: 5. Looked up from germline, CDR1 is SGHRS and CDR2 is YFSETQ. The CDR3 covers 15 residues.